This T cell receptor beta chain was recorded in a study of OX40 agonist ivuxolimab in advanced cancers. At the level of the study: At doses from 0.01 to 10 mg/kg, patients were given intravenous ivuxolimab every 2 weeks. Three patients showed partial responses: one hepatocellular carcinoma and two cutaneous melanoma cases. Study observations and caveats: Average numbers of expanded clones were greater in CD8+ T cells than in CD4+. Circulating CD4+ and CD8+ T cells showed clonal expansion by week 6 at 0.1 to 3.0 mg/kg.

With regard to this clone: Antigen: not known.

Method: immunoSEQ multiplex PCR; TCRdb's copy keeps in-frame clones and lacks some. Here the sample spans about 63,000 clones, approximately 86% being singletons. The TCR sequence derives from an adult with an advanced solid tumor such as melanoma, head and neck, liver or kidney cancer. The material sequenced was CD4+ or CD8+ T cells sorted from blood, taken in a trial of the OX40 agonist ivuxolimab.

CDR3: CASSRTAAETQYF. The CDR3 DNA follows: TGTGCCAGCAGCCGCACAGCGGCGGAGACCCAGTACTTC. The rearrangement joins TRBV7-9 to TRBJ2-5; possible D gene TRBD2, 5 bases. The length of the CDR3 is 13 residues. Germline V gene sequence: CDR1 SEHNR, CDR2 FQNEAQ (reference sequence). Trimming left V 5 bases short and J 5 bases short, with 12 bases between.